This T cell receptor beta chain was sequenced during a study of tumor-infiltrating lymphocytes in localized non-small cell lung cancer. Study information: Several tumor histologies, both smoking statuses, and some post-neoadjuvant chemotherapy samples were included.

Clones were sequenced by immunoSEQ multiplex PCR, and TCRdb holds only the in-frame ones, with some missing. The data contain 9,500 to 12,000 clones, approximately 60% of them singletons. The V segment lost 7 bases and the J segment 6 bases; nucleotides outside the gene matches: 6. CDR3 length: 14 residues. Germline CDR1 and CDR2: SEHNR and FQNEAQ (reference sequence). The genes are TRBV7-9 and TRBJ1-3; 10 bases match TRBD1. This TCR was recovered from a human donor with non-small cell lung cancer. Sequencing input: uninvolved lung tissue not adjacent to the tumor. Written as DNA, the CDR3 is TGTGCCAGCAACCCAGGACAGGGGGAAAACACCATATATTTT. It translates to CASNPGQGENTIYF.